In this sample, the clone carrying this TCR beta chain turned up many times. These data originate in a study of regulatory T cells in long-lasting Graves disease. This sample's time point: persistent/refractory GD, antithyroid drugs over 5 years with positive TRAb. Extracted RNA from PBMCs served as the source of the TCR library. Construction of the TCR beta libraries employed iRepertoire HTBI primers in conjunction with Arm-PCR of CDR3 regions. TCRdb called the multiplex PCR reads again in MiXCR, with one record for every CDR3 protein. Among approximately 380,000 distinct CDR3 sequences listed, roughly 20% were seen once. CDR1 MDHEN and CDR2 SYDVKM come from the germline V gene. The CDR3 length is 17 residues. Unmatched junction bases numbered 11, after V lost 3 bases and J lost 3 bases.

The chain couples TRBV28 to TRBJ2-5; 9 bases line up with TRBD2. The receptor was derived from a female donor with Graves disease. Sequenced material: peripheral blood mononuclear cells (PBMCs), taken when the disease was refractory, from a patient treated with antithyroid drugs. The CDR3 nucleotides read TGTGCCAGCAGTTTTTCGCGAGCTAGCGGGGCGGAAGAGACCCAGTACTTC. Its translation is CASSFSRASGAEETQYF. Full variable domain (rest looked up from reference TRBV28 and TRBJ2-5): DVKVTQSSRYLVKRTGEKVFLECVQDMDHENMFWYRQDPGLGLRLIYFSYDVKMKEKGDIPEGYSVSREKKERFSLILESASTNQTSMYLCASSFSRASGAEETQYFGPGTRLLVL.